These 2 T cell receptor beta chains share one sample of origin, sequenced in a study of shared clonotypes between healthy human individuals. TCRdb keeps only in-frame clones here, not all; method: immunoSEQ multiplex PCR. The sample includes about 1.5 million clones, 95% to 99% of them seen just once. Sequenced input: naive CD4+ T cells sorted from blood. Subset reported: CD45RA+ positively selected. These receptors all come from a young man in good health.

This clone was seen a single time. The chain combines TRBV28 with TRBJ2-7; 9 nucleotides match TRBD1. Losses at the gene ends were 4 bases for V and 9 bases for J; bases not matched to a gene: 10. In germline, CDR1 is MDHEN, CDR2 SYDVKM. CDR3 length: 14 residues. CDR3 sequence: CASSSGTGSFGQYF. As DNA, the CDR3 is TGTGCCAGCAGTTCCGGGACAGGGAGTTTCGGGCAGTACTTC. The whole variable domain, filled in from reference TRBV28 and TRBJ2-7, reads DVKVTQSSRYLVKRTGEKVFLECVQDMDHENMFWYRQDPGLGLRLIYFSYDVKMKEKGDIPEGYSVSREKKERFSLILESASTNQTSMYLCASSSGTGSFGQYFGPGTRLTVT.

The DNA of the CDR3 is TGTGCCAGCCGGCGGGGCTCGGATGGCTACACCTTC. Translation: CASRRGSDGYTF. The V gene is TRBV19, the J gene TRBJ1-2; the D gene is possibly TRBD1 (5 bases). Per germline, CDR1 LNHDA and CDR2 SQIVND (reference sequence). The CDR3 is 12 residues long. V was pared by 9 bases and J by 6 bases, with 14 bases between. Drawing the rest from reference TRBV19 and TRBJ1-2, the complete variable domain is DGGITQSPKYLFRKEGQNVTLSCEQNLNHDAMYWYRQDPGQGLRLIYYSQIVNDFQKGDIAEGYSVSREKKESFPLTVTSAQKNPTAFYLCASRRGSDGYTFGSGTRLTVV.